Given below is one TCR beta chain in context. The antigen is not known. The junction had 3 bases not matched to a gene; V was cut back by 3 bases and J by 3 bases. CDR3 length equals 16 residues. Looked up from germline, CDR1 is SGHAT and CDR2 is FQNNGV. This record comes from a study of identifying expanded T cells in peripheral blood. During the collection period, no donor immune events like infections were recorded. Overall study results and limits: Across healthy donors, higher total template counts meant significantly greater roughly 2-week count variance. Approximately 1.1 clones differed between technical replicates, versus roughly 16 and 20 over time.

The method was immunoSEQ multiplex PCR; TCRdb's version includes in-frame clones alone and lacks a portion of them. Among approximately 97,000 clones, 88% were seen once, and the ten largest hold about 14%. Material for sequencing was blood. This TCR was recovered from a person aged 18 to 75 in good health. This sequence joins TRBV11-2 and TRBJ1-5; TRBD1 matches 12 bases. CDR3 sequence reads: CASSFGTGGHNQPQHF. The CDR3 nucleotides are TGTGCCAGCAGCTTTGGGACAGGGGGCCACAATCAGCCCCAGCATTTT.